This TCR beta chain was obtained from a study of T cell responses to AZD1222 COVID-19 vaccine. Using immunoSEQ multiplex PCR, the repertoire was profiled, and TCRdb retains in-frame clones only, with some absent. The profile shows 50,000 to 85,000 clones, around 74% of them singletons. Per the germline V gene, CDR1 is MNHEY and CDR2 is SVGAGI. The V end was cut by 7 bases, the J end by 0 bases, with 13 bases between. The CDR3 consists of 14 residues. The clonotype originates from an adult in good health. Source: peripheral blood, taken on day 0 of MenACWY control vaccination. The V and J genes are TRBV6-5 and TRBJ2-7; D is tentatively TRBD1 or TRBD2 (7 bases each). The DNA of the CDR3 is TGTGCCAGCACCATCAGGGGGGGCTCCTACGAGCAGTACTTC. It translates to CASTIRGGSYEQYF.